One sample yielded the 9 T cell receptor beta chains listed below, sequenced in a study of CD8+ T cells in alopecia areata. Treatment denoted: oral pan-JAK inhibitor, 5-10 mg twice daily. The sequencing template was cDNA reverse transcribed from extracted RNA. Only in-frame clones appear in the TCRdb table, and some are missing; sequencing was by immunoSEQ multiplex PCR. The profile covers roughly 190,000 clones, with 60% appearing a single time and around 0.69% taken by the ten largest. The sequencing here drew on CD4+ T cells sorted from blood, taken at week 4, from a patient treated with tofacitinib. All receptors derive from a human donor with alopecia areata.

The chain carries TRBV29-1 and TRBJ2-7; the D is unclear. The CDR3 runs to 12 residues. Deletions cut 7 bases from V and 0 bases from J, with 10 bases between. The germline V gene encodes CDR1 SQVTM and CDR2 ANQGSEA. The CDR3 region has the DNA TGCAGCGCCCGGGCCCCCTCCTACGAGCAGTACTTC. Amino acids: CSARAPSYEQYF.

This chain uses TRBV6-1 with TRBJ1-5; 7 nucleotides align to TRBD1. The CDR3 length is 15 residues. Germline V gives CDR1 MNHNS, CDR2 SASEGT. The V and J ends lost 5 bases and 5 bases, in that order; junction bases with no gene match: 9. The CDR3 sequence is CASSFGQVTDQPQHF. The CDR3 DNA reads TGTGCCAGCAGTTTCGGACAGGTTACCGATCAGCCCCAGCATTTT.

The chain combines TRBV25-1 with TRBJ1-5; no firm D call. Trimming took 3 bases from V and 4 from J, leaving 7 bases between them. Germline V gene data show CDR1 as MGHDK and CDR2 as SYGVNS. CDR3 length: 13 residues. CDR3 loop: CASSDGLNQPQHF. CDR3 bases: TGTGCCAGCAGTGACGGATTAAATCAGCCCCAGCATTTT.

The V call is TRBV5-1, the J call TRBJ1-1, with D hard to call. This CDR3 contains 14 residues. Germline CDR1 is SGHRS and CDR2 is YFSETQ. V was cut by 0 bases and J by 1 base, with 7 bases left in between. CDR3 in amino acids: CASSLGSGNTEAFF. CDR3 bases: TGCGCCAGCAGCTTGGGCTCTGGGAACACTGAAGCTTTCTTT.

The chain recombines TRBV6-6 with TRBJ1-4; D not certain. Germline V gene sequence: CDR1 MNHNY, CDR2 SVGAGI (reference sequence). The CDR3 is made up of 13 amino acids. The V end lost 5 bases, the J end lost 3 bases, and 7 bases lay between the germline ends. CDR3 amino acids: CASSPVPNEKLFF. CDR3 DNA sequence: TGTGCCAGCAGTCCGGTGCCTAATGAAAAACTGTTTTTT.

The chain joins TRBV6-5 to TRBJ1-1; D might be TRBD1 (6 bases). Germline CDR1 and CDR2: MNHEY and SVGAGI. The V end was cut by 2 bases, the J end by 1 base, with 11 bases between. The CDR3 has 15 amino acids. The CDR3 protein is CASSYSGQTNTEAFF. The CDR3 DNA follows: TGTGCCAGCAGTTACAGCGGACAGACGAACACTGAAGCTTTCTTT.

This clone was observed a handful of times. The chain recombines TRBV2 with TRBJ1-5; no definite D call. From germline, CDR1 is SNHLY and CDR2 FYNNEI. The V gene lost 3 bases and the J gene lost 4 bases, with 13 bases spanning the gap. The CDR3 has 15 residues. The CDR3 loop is CASSERTGWNQPQHF. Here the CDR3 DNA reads TGTGCCAGCAGTGAGCGAACGGGGTGGAATCAGCCCCAGCATTTT.

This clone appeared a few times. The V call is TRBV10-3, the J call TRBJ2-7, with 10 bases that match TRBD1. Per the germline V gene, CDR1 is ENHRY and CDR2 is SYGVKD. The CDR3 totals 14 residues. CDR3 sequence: CAKAGGQGSYEQYF. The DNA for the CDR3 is TGTGCAAAGGCCGGGGGACAGGGGTCTTACGAGCAGTACTTC.

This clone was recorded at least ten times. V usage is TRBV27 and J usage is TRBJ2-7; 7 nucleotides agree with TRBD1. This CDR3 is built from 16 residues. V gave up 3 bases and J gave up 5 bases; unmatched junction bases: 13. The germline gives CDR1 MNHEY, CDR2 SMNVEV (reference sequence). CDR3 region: CASSFRVNRGGNEQYF. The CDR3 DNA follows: TGTGCCAGCAGTTTTCGAGTGAACAGGGGTGGGAACGAGCAGTACTTC.